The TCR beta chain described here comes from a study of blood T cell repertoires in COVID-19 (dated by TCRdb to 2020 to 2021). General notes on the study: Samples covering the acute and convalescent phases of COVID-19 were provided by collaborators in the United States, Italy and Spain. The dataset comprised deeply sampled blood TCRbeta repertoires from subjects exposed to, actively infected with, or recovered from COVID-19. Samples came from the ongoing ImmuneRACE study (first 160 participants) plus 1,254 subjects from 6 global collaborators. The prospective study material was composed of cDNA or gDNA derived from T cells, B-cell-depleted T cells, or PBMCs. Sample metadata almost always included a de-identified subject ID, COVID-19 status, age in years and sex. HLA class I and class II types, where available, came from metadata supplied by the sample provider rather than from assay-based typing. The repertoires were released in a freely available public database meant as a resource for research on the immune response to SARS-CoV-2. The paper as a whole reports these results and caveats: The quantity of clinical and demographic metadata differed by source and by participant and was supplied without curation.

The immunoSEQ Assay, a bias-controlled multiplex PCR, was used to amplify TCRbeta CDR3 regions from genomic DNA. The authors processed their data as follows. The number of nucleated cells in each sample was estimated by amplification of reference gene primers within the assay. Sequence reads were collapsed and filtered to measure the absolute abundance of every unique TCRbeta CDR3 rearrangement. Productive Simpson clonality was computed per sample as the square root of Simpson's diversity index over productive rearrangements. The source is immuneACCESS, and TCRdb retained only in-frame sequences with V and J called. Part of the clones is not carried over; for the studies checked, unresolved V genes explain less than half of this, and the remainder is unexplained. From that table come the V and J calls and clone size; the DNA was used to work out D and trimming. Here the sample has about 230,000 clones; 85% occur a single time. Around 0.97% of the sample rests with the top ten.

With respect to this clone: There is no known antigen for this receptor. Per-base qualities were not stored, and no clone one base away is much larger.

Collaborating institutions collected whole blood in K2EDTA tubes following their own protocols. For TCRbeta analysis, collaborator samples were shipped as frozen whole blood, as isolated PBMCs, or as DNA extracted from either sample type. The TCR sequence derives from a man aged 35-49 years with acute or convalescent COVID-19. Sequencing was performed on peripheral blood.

CDR3 loop: CASRTTGELFF. The nucleotide sequence is given as TGTGCCAGCAGAACAACCGGGGAGCTGTTTTTT. The sequence is built from TRBV7-9 and TRBJ2-2; the D gene is not confidently resolved. V loses 6 bases, J loses 5 bases, and the germline ends lie 4 bases apart. The CDR3 spans 11 residues, from the cysteine through the phenylalanine. The retained sequence is limited to the CDR3, 33 bases, with the frame set at the first base. Sequences SEHNR (CDR1) and FQNEAQ (CDR2) are obtained from the germline V gene (reference sequence).